The table lists the clone carrying this T cell receptor beta chain with a few counts. TCRdb reprocessed the RT-PCR reads via MiXCR and lists one record per CDR3 protein. The top ten hold 6% to 8% of the sample, which has over 350,000 distinct CDR3 sequences, around 15% seen once. Germline lookup yields CDR1 SGHAT and CDR2 FQNNGV. This CDR3 region has 13 residues. Trimming cost V 4 bases and J 4 bases, with 10 bases left between them. This sample is drawn from a study of patients and donors after allogeneic stem cell transplantation. The rearrangement links TRBV11-2 to TRBJ2-5; D is unclear. Sequencing input: blood, either unsorted or a sorted T cell fraction (not recorded which). This clonotype was obtained from a human donor who was either an allogeneic HSCT recipient or a stem cell or donor lymphocyte infusion donor (not recorded which). It is not recorded whose cells these are; they may come from a transplant donor. The CDR3 nucleotides read TGTGCCAGCAGCTCCTGGACCGTAGAGACCCAGTACTTC. Residues: CASSSWTVETQYF.